Presented here are 25 T cell receptor beta chains from one specimen sequenced in a study of beta chain features in type 1 diabetes. Findings and limits, study-wide: Researchers report that Type 1 diabetes patients had moderately but significantly shorter TCRB CDR3s across all four CD4+ subsets.

Expressed TCRB transcripts were sequenced, since all the RNA that had been isolated was reverse transcribed. Assay used: immunoSEQ multiplex PCR; TCRdb lists only in-frame clones, some missing. Seen here are 600,000 to 750,000 clones, roughly an eighth observed once, and the top ten hold more than 0.095%. The antigens of these receptors remain unknown. Sequencing was done on a sample of naive CD4+ T cells from blood. The receptor set was obtained from a man younger than 40 with type 1 diabetes.

The chain combines TRBV6-5 with TRBJ1-4; 10 nucleotides align to TRBD1. J lost 8 bases, V lost 5 bases, and 5 bases had no gene match. The CDR3 length is 14 residues. The germline CDR1 and CDR2 sequences are MNHEY and SVGAGI. Here the CDR3 DNA reads TGTGCCAGCAGTACCGGGACAGGGGCCGAAAAACTGTTTTTT. It is translated as CASSTGTGAEKLFF.

This clone turned up a few times. The chain combines TRBV30 with TRBJ2-5; TRBD1 might be the D (6 bases). The better agreement between TRBJ2-7 and the DNA end casts doubt on the J call. Germline CDR1 reads GTSNPN; CDR2 reads SVGIG (reference sequence). CDR3 length equals 14 residues. CDR3 in amino acids: CAWSPDRIDYEQYF. CDR3 nucleotides: TGTGCCTGGAGCCCCGACAGGATTGATTACGAGCAGTACTTC.

This clone was picked up a small number of times. V gene TRBV2 combines with J gene TRBJ2-7; either TRBD1 or TRBD2 may fit D (5 bases each). Trimming stripped 7 bases from V and 4 bases from J, with 11 bases between. The CDR3 totals 12 residues. CDR1 SNHLY and CDR2 FYNNEI come from the germline V gene. Here the CDR3 DNA reads TGTGCCAGCAAACAGGAGGCTTACGAGCAGTACTTC. Its translation is CASKQEAYEQYF.

J is TRBJ2-5 and V is TRBV5-1; maybe TRBD1 (6 bases). V was pared by 0 bases and J by 2 bases, with 11 bases between. The CDR3 runs to 15 residues. Germline CDR1 reads SGHRS; CDR2 reads YFSETQ. DNA for the CDR3: TGCGCCAGCAGCTTGGGGACAGCATCTCAAGAGACCCAGTACTTC. As protein: CASSLGTASQETQYF.

CDR3 in amino acids: CASSYRPYPEGIEQFF. CDR3 DNA: TGTGCCAGCAGTTACCGCCCATACCCCGAGGGAATTGAGCAGTTCTTC. The rearrangement joins TRBV6-5 to TRBJ2-1, with D perhaps TRBD2 (5 bases). Per germline, CDR1 MNHEY and CDR2 SVGAGI. The CDR3 has 16 amino acids. V dropped 2 bases and J dropped 9 bases, with 20 bases sitting between them.

This clone was seen a handful of times. This chain connects TRBV7-9 to TRBJ2-1; no firm D call. V was pared by 7 bases and J by 3 bases, with 7 bases between. Germline assignment: CDR1 SEHNR and CDR2 FQNEAQ (reference sequence). This CDR3 spans 12 amino acids. The CDR3 region is CASNDYYNEQFF. DNA of the CDR3: TGTGCCAGCAACGATTACTACAATGAGCAGTTCTTC. Full variable domain (missing parts from reference TRBV7-9 and TRBJ2-1): DTGVSQNPRHKITKRGQNVTFRCDPISEHNRLYWYRQTLGQGPEFLTYFQNEAQLEKSRLLSDRFSAERPKGSFSTLEIQRTEQGDSAMYLCASNDYYNEQFFGPGTRLTVL.

The CDR3 region is CASSLWSGANVLTF. The CDR3 DNA reads TGTGCCAGCAGCCTGTGGTCTGGGGCCAACGTCCTGACTTTC. The chain couples TRBV7-2 to TRBJ2-6, with D uncertain. The CDR3 sequence is 14 residues long. Germline values: CDR1 SGHTA, CDR2 FQGNSA. V was cut by 5 bases and J by 1 base, with 6 bases left in between. Using reference TRBV7-2 and TRBJ2-6 for the parts outside the CDR3, the full variable domain is GAGVSQSPSNKVTEKGKDVELRCDPISGHTALYWYRQSLGQGLEFLIYFQGNSAPDKSGLPSDRFSAERTGGSVSTLTIQRTQQEDSAVYLCASSLWSGANVLTFGAGSRLTVL.

This clone occurred a few times. This chain uses TRBV7-7 with TRBJ2-6; 8 nucleotides match TRBD1. Looked up from germline, CDR1 is SSHAT and CDR2 is FNYEAQ (reference sequence). With 4 bases clipped from V and 0 bases from J, the junction kept 8 bases outside the gene matches. This CDR3 region has 18 residues. CDR3 region: CASSSGGQASSGANVLTF. In DNA, the CDR3 is TGTGCCAGCAGCTCAGGGGGACAGGCTAGCTCTGGGGCCAACGTCCTGACTTTC. Full variable domain (remainder filled in from reference TRBV7-7 and TRBJ2-6): GAGVSQSPRYKVTKRGQDVTLRCDPISSHATLYWYQQALGQGPEFLTYFNYEAQPDKSGLPSDRFSAERPEGSISTLTIQRTEQRDSAMYRCASSSGGQASSGANVLTFGAGSRLTVL.

This clone was seen only a few times. The V and J genes are TRBV6-6 and TRBJ2-3, with TRBD2 as a possible D gene (6 bases). Deletions cut 8 bases from V and 0 bases from J, with 12 bases between. Germline CDR1 and CDR2: MNHNY and SVGAGI (reference sequence). The CDR3 has 14 amino acids. CDR3 nucleotide sequence: TGTGCCAGCGGGGGGTCCTCTAGCACAGATACGCAGTATTTT. It codes for CASGGSSSTDTQYF.

The V gene is TRBV6-5, the J gene TRBJ2-7; D might be TRBD2 (7 bases). CDR3 length: 16 amino acids. Trimming removed 0 bases from V and 7 bases from J, with 19 bases in between. Germline CDR1 MNHEY, CDR2 SVGAGI. The CDR3 loop reads CASSYSRGGVPSEQYF. In DNA, the CDR3 is TGTGCCAGCAGTTACTCGAGAGGGGGGGTCCCGTCGGAGCAGTACTTC.

This clone was counted a few times. The J gene is TRBJ2-7, the V gene TRBV2; TRBD1 is a possible D gene (5 bases). Germline-derived CDR1 and CDR2 are SNHLY and FYNNEI. CDR3 length: 14 amino acids. V was clipped by 7 bases and J by 8 bases, with 21 bases between them. The CDR3 is CASTVSGSGAKQYF. As DNA, the CDR3 is TGTGCCAGCACTGTATCAGGGTCGGGTGCTAAGCAGTACTTC.

The V gene is TRBV18, the J gene TRBJ1-1; TRBD1 matches at 7 bases. This CDR3 has 15 residues. Germline assignment: CDR1 KGHSH and CDR2 LQKENI. J gave up 5 bases and V 0 bases, and 6 bases lay outside the gene matches. The CDR3 loop is CASSPPSQGGTEAFF. CDR3 DNA: TGTGCCAGCTCACCACCGTCGCAGGGGGGGACTGAAGCTTTCTTT. Full variable domain (remainder filled in from reference TRBV18 and TRBJ1-1): NAGVMQNPRHLVRRRGQEARLRCSPMKGHSHVYWYRQLPEEGLKFMVYLQKENIIDESGMPKERFSAEFPKEGPSILRIQQVVRGDSAAYFCASSPPSQGGTEAFFGQGTRLTVV.

The chain combines TRBV20-1 with TRBJ2-1; D not resolved. The length of the CDR3 is 11 residues. The ends were cut back, 5 bases at V and 10 bases at J, with 12 bases in the middle. Looked up from germline, CDR1 is DFQATT and CDR2 is SNEGSKA (reference sequence). CDR3 in DNA: TGCAGTGCTTCAACTGGCCAAGAGCAGTTCTTC. Protein sequence: CSASTGQEQFF.

The rearrangement uses TRBV9 and TRBJ1-5; tentatively, D is TRBD1 (5 bases). The CDR3 runs to 15 residues. CDR1 SGDLS and CDR2 YYNGEE come from the germline V gene. Trimming cost V 3 bases and J 0 bases, with 10 bases left between them. For the CDR3, the DNA is TGTGCCAGCAGCGCTGACAGTAATAGCAATCAGCCCCAGCATTTT. Protein product: CASSADSNSNQPQHF.

This clone was detected a few times. This chain connects TRBV10-3 to TRBJ1-2; 7 bases are a match to TRBD1. This CDR3 contains 14 residues. Losses at the gene ends were 7 bases for V and 3 bases for J; bases not matched to a gene: 8. CDR1 and CDR2 from the germline V gene are ENHRY and SYGVKD. The CDR3 protein is CAITPSTGDYGYTF. CDR3 nucleotide sequence: TGTGCCATCACCCCCTCTACAGGGGACTATGGCTACACCTTC.

The rearrangement links TRBV29-1 to TRBJ2-2; D unclear. Trimming removed 5 bases at V and 4 bases at J, with 8 bases between. Looked up from germline, CDR1 is SQVTM and CDR2 is ANQGSEA. The CDR3 length is 12 residues. CDR3 amino acids: CSVRSTTGELFF. The CDR3 bases are TGCAGCGTTCGGAGTACCACCGGGGAGCTGTTTTTT.

A word on this clone: This specimen includes other DNA sequences encoding the same CDR3. The J gene is TRBJ1-5, the V gene TRBV4-2; 9 bases map to TRBD1. Germline CDR1 and CDR2: LGHNA and YNFKEQ. The CDR3 extends over 15 amino acids. Germline trimming cut 4 bases from V and 1 base from J; bases unmatched to any gene: 2. CDR3 in DNA: TGTGCCAGCAGCCCCGGGACAGGGAGCAATCAGCCCCAGCATTTT. Translating it yields CASSPGTGSNQPQHF.

In regard to this clone: This may arise from a read error, as a much more abundant clone is one base away. The rearrangement links TRBV7-2 to TRBJ1-3, with no clear D. The germline V gene encodes CDR1 SGHTA and CDR2 FQGNSA. V lost 5 bases to trimming and J lost 0 bases, with 5 bases between them. This CDR3 is 13 amino acids long. The CDR3 nucleotides are TGTGCCAGCAGCGTAGGCTCTGGAAACACCATATATTTT. Translated, it gives CASSVGSGNTIYF.

The chain uses TRBV9 and TRBJ1-5; D not certain. The CDR3 is made up of 15 amino acids. V lost 2 bases and J lost 2, with 11 bases in between. Germline V CDR1 and CDR2: SGDLS, YYNGEE. The CDR3 DNA reads TGTGCCAGCAGCGTTGGAGCATGGGGCAATCAGCCCCAGCATTTT. It specifies CASSVGAWGNQPQHF.

This chain connects TRBV19 to TRBJ2-3, with D possibly TRBD2 on 6 matching bases. Germline V gene sequence: CDR1 LNHDA, CDR2 SQIVND (reference sequence). The CDR3 has 15 residues. V shed 5 bases and J shed 3 bases, with 15 bases lying between them. The chain's CDR3 is CASSPRSRGTDTQYF. CDR3 sequence (DNA): TGTGCCAGTAGTCCTAGGTCCCGGGGGACAGATACGCAGTATTTT.

This clone has just a few counts. The genes are TRBV7-6 and TRBJ2-3, with TRBD1 matching over 7 bases. The length of the CDR3 is 16 residues. The J segment lost 0 bases and the V segment lost 1 base, leaving 4 bases of the junction unmatched. Germline V CDR1 and CDR2: SGHVS, FNYEAQ. The CDR3 region is CASSLEGASSTDTQYF. Written as DNA, the CDR3 is TGTGCCAGCAGCTTAGAGGGGGCGTCTAGCACAGATACGCAGTATTTT.

The chain couples TRBV18 to TRBJ2-1; D not certain. Germline V gene lookup returns CDR1 KGHSH and CDR2 LQKENI. This CDR3 is 14 amino acids long. V shed 0 bases and J shed 7 bases, with 10 bases lying between them. The CDR3 here is CASSPPPSRNEQFF. CDR3 DNA: TGTGCCAGCTCACCACCCCCCTCTAGGAATGAGCAGTTCTTC.

The V and J genes are TRBV5-1 and TRBJ2-5; D gene uncertain. Trimming removed 0 bases from V and 5 bases from J, with 11 bases in between. The germline V gene encodes CDR1 SGHRS and CDR2 YFSETQ. The length of the CDR3 is 14 residues. Here the CDR3 reads CASSLDSPGETQYF. The CDR3 bases are TGCGCCAGCAGCTTGGACAGCCCTGGGGAGACCCAGTACTTC.

The table lists this clone with a few counts. The genes are TRBV30 and TRBJ1-4; tentatively, D is TRBD1 (5 bases). Between the trimmed V and J ends, which lost 2 bases and 6 bases, there was a span of 19 bases. From germline, CDR1 is GTSNPN and CDR2 SVGIG (reference sequence). This CDR3 has 16 residues. CDR3 residues: CAWSPINGASYEKLFF. The CDR3 DNA reads as TGTGCCTGGAGTCCGATAAATGGGGCGTCGTATGAAAAACTGTTTTTT.

This clone was seen a few times. V usage is TRBV29-1 and J usage is TRBJ1-1, with D unclear. Germline-derived CDR1 and CDR2 are SQVTM and ANQGSEA. V lost 5 bases to trimming and J lost 3 bases, with 7 bases between them. The CDR3 runs 11 residues. The CDR3 coding sequence is TGCAGCGTTCGGCCCGACACTGAAGCTTTCTTT. Amino acid sequence: CSVRPDTEAFF.